Sequencing of this T cell receptor beta chain was carried out in a study of vaccination and CD4 T cells after COVID-19. General study findings and limits: The median SARS-CoV-2-reactive clonotype number increased from approximately 21 to 40, without statistical significance.

Described time point: late sampling 161 to 241 days after vaccination in three convalescent patients. Stated treatment: approximately 9-day PBMC culture with coronavirus spike peptide pools or control peptides (ViraFEST assay). Each well received approximately 1.8 million PBMCs, cultured with 10 IU/ml IL-2 and approximately 10 ug/ml peptide pools. The CDR3 is 15 residues long. The germline V gene encodes CDR1 SGHVS and CDR2 FNYEAQ. V lost 1 base and J 8 bases, leaving 17 bases between the germline ends. An Oncomine TCR Beta short-read assay was used to sequence the DNA from cultured CD4+ T cells. In TCRdb, the PCR reads were re-called with MiXCR into one record per CDR3 protein. The sample holds tens of thousands of distinct CDR3 sequences, over 25% seen once. This clonotype was detected a few times. Its antigen remains unidentified.

The sequence derives from a human donor who had recovered from COVID-19. The chain combines TRBV7-6 with TRBJ1-1, with D hard to call. This material consisted of CD4+ T cells from blood, cultured in vitro, taken about 7 months after SARS-CoV-2 vaccination. CDR3 in amino acids: CASSLDGHRTAEAFF. The CDR3 nucleotides read TGTGCCAGCAGCTTAGACGGTCATCGGACGGCCGAAGCTTTCTTT.